Below are 22 T cell receptor beta chains sequenced from a single sample in a study of T cell responses to AZD1222 COVID-19 vaccine. The method was immunoSEQ multiplex PCR; TCRdb's version includes in-frame clones alone and lacks a portion of them. The table includes some 140,000 clones, roughly 90% detected once. Sequences were derived from peripheral blood, sampled on day 0 of AZD1222 vaccination. The receptor source for this set is an adult in good health.

CDR3 sequence: CASSLEAGGYTGELFF. In nucleotides, the CDR3 is TGTGCCAGCAGCTTAGAAGCGGGGGGCTACACCGGGGAGCTGTTTTTT. The chain joins TRBV5-4 to TRBJ2-2; 9 bases match TRBD2. From germline, CDR1 is SGHNT and CDR2 YYREEE (reference sequence). With V trimmed by 2 bases and J by 3 bases, 5 bases remained unmatched. The CDR3 totals 16 residues.

V is TRBV5-1 and J is TRBJ2-5; maybe TRBD1 (6 bases). The CDR3 sequence is 15 residues long. Germline V gene lookup returns CDR1 SGHRS and CDR2 YFSETQ. Trimming took 1 base from V and 5 from J, leaving 15 bases between them. CDR3 nucleotides: TGCGCCAGCAGCTTGAACACAGGGAAGTCGGAGACCCAGTACTTC. This translates into CASSLNTGKSETQYF. Complete variable domain (other parts from reference TRBV5-1 and TRBJ2-5): KAGVTQTPRYLIKTRGQQVTLSCSPISGHRSVSWYQQTPGQGLQFLFEYFSETQRNKGNFPGRFSGRQFSNSRSEMNVSTLELGDSALYLCASSLNTGKSETQYFGPGTRLLVL.

V usage is TRBV6-5 and J usage is TRBJ1-4; tentative D call: TRBD1 (5 bases). V lost 2 bases and J lost 11, with 9 bases in between. Germline CDR1 reads MNHEY; CDR2 reads SVGAGI. The CDR3 extends over 12 amino acids. CDR3 loop: CASSYDSKKLFF. DNA of the CDR3: TGTGCCAGCAGTTACGACAGCAAGAAACTGTTTTTT.

The gene calls are TRBV6-2 or TRBV6-3 and TRBJ1-3; no reliable D call. Germline CDR1 and CDR2: MNHEY and SVGEGT. CDR3 length equals 12 residues. V was trimmed by 5 bases and J by 3 bases, leaving 5 bases between them. The CDR3 region is CASSNSGNTIYF. CDR3 sequence (DNA): TGTGCCAGCAGTAACAGTGGAAACACCATATATTTT.

The CDR3 loop reads CASSVAAGSNQPQHF. The CDR3 DNA reads as TGTGCCAGCAGCGTAGCCGCGGGAAGCAATCAGCCCCAGCATTTT. V usage is TRBV9 and J usage is TRBJ1-5, with D uncertain. The CDR3 covers 15 residues. The V end was cut by 0 bases, the J end by 1 base, with 8 bases between. In germline, CDR1 is SGDLS, CDR2 YYNGEE.

The chain couples TRBV20-1 to TRBJ2-2, with TRBD2 identical over 9 bases. This CDR3 has 15 residues. The junction had 6 bases not matched to a gene; V was cut back by 3 bases and J by 4 bases. CDR1 and CDR2 from the germline V gene are DFQATT and SNEGSKA (reference sequence). CDR3 loop: CSASGAGGFTGELFF. CDR3 sequence (DNA): TGCAGTGCTAGTGGCGCGGGAGGGTTCACCGGGGAGCTGTTTTTT.

This sequence joins TRBV5-6 and TRBJ1-2; D unresolved. V was shortened by 6 bases and J by 3 bases, with 12 bases between the two germline ends. Germline-derived CDR1 and CDR2 are SGHDT and YYEEEE. The CDR3 spans 13 residues. The CDR3 loop reads CASIPFNDYGYTF. CDR3 in DNA: TGTGCCAGCATCCCCTTCAACGACTATGGCTACACCTTC.

V and J are TRBV6-5 and TRBJ2-3; no clear D. Looked up from germline, CDR1 is MNHEY and CDR2 is SVGAGI. Deletions cut 8 bases from V and 1 base from J, with 4 bases between. The CDR3 contains 11 residues. This CDR3 reads CASDRTDTQYF. The CDR3 nucleotides are TGTGCCAGCGATCGCACAGATACGCAGTATTTT.

CDR3 sequence: CATSDLQGLGNTDTQYF. The CDR3 bases are TGTGCCACCAGTGATTTGCAGGGGTTAGGGAACACAGATACGCAGTATTTT. The chain employs TRBV24-1 and TRBJ2-3; TRBD1 is a possible D gene (6 bases). Looked up from germline, CDR1 is KGHDR and CDR2 is SFDVKD. V lost 0 bases and J 2 bases, leaving 14 bases between the germline ends. This CDR3 is 17 amino acids long.

The V and J genes are TRBV3-1 (or the pseudogene TRBV3-2) and TRBJ1-2; D is uncertain. CDR1 and CDR2 (germline): LGHDT, YNNKEL (reference sequence). Trimming shortened V by 0 bases and J by 0 bases, and 5 bases separated the two germline ends. The CDR3 consists of 14 residues. This chain's CDR3 is CASSQDMTNYGYTF. The CDR3 DNA sequence: TGTGCCAGCAGCCAAGATATGACTAACTATGGCTACACCTTC.

The chain combines TRBV5-4 with TRBJ2-1; TRBD2 matches 7 bases. Germline CDR1 reads SGHNT; CDR2 reads YYREEE (reference sequence). The V and J ends lost 1 base and 4 bases, in that order; junction bases with no gene match: 11. The CDR3 covers 17 residues. CDR3 amino acids: CASSLPLGARGYNEQFF. CDR3 bases: TGTGCCAGCAGCTTGCCCCTCGGTGCGCGGGGGTACAATGAGCAGTTCTTC.

A note on this clone: Compared with germline, one end of the junction differs, possibly owing to a read error. This chain links TRBV7-8 with TRBJ1-1; D ambiguous. Germline V CDR1 and CDR2: SGHVS, FQNEAQ. There are 11 residues in the CDR3. The CDR3 DNA sequence: TGTGCCAGCAGCTTAAACAGTGAAGCTTTCTTT. The encoded protein is CASSLNSEAFF.

The rearrangement uses TRBV11-2 and TRBJ1-4; D remains unclear. CDR3 length equals 15 residues. From germline, CDR1 is SGHAT and CDR2 FQNNGV. The germline V and J ends were trimmed by 5 bases and 6 bases, with 16 bases remaining between them. CDR3 sequence (DNA): TGTGCCAGCAGCACTGCCGGGAACTCATATGAAAAACTGTTTTTT. Translating it yields CASSTAGNSYEKLFF. Complete variable domain (other parts from reference TRBV11-2 and TRBJ1-4): EAGVAQSPRYKIIEKRQSVAFWCNPISGHATLYWYQQILGQGPKLLIQFQNNGVVDDSQLPKDRFSAERLKGVDSTLKIQPAKLEDSAVYLCASSTAGNSYEKLFFGSGTQLSVL.

This clone was picked up a small number of times. This rearrangement joins TRBV30 to TRBJ2-7; 7 positions agree with TRBD1. The CDR3 totals 12 residues. V was pared by 0 bases and J by 8 bases, with 4 bases of the junction left unmatched. Germline values: CDR1 GTSNPN, CDR2 SVGIG (reference sequence). The CDR3 bases are TGTGCCTGGAGTGTACGGGACAGACAGCAGTACTTC. Encoded protein: CAWSVRDRQQYF.

The sample holds many counts of this clone. The chain recombines TRBV6-5 with TRBJ1-1; no clear D. The V and J ends lost 11 bases and 2 bases respectively, with 15 bases between them. Per germline, CDR1 MNHEY and CDR2 SVGAGI. The CDR3 has 13 residues. In DNA form, the CDR3 reads TGTGCCGGCGCGACGGACGGAAACACTGAAGCTTTCTTT. Encoded protein: CAGATDGNTEAFF.

The chain combines TRBV3-1 (or the pseudogene TRBV3-2) with TRBJ1-5; D gene ambiguous. There are 13 residues in the CDR3. The ends were cut back, 2 bases at V and 6 bases at J, with 8 bases in the middle. Germline CDR1 reads LGHDT; CDR2 reads YNNKEL (reference sequence). The CDR3 protein is CASSQLRTQPQHF. CDR3 in DNA: TGTGCCAGCAGCCAACTTAGGACTCAGCCCCAGCATTTT.

CDR3 sequence (DNA): TGTGCCAGCAGTTACAGGGGACAAATGAACACTGAAGCTTTCTTT. Translation: CASSYRGQMNTEAFF. The chain carries TRBV6-2 or TRBV6-3 and TRBJ1-1; possibly TRBD1 for D (6 bases). The germline gives CDR1 MNHEY, CDR2 SVGEGT. The V end lost 2 bases, the J end lost 0 bases, and 10 bases lay between the germline ends. This CDR3 contains 15 residues.

This rearrangement joins TRBV2 to TRBJ1-6; 8 bases are shared with TRBD1. This CDR3 is built from 13 residues. Looked up from germline, CDR1 is SNHLY and CDR2 is FYNNEI. The V segment lost 7 bases and the J segment 7 bases; nucleotides outside the gene matches: 3. CDR3 loop: CASMDRVNSPLHF. For the CDR3, the DNA is TGTGCCAGCATGGACAGGGTGAATTCACCCCTCCACTTT.

The chain joins TRBV5-8 to TRBJ2-1; TRBD1 or TRBD2 may be the D gene (5 bases each). The CDR3 sequence is 14 residues long. CDR1 and CDR2 (germline): SGHTS, YDEGEE. V gave up 6 bases and J gave up 1 base, with 11 bases separating them. CDR3 nucleotide sequence: TGTGCCAGCAAGGGACGTATGTCCTACAATGAGCAGTTCTTC. Its translation: CASKGRMSYNEQFF.

The chain uses TRBV28 and TRBJ2-3; no clear D. Germline loops: CDR1 MDHEN, CDR2 SYDVKM. The CDR3 is 13 residues long. The V end was cut by 5 bases, the J end by 2 bases, with 8 bases between. The CDR3 DNA follows: TGTGCCAGCAGTATCCTCCACACAGATACGCAGTATTTT. It yields the protein CASSILHTDTQYF.

The gene calls are TRBV15 and TRBJ2-1, with D maybe TRBD2 (5 bases). V was shortened by 0 bases and J by 9 bases, with 21 bases between the two germline ends. Germline CDR1 and CDR2: LNHNV and YYDKDF (reference sequence). The CDR3 spans 17 residues. Written as DNA, the CDR3 is TGTGCCACCAGCAGAGATCGGCGCCTAGCCCTGCTCAGTGAGCAGTTCTTC. Its translation is CATSRDRRLALLSEQFF.

The J gene is TRBJ2-7, the V gene TRBV9; D not resolved. This CDR3 has 14 residues. V gave up 0 bases and J gave up 2 bases, with 9 bases separating them. CDR1 SGDLS and CDR2 YYNGEE come from the germline V gene. This CDR3 is CASSVGQSTYEQYF. For the CDR3, the DNA is TGTGCCAGCAGCGTAGGCCAGAGCACCTACGAGCAGTACTTC.